These 25 T cell receptor beta chains were all obtained from the same sample, sequenced in a study of technical replicates of blood from a few donors. The data were produced by immunoSEQ multiplex PCR, yet TCRdb's version contains in-frame clones alone and is incomplete. This sample has more than 95,000 clones, with 95% found just once. The sequenced material came from T cells isolated from PBMCs. These receptor sequences come from a human donor in good health.

The chain joins TRBV28 to TRBJ1-2; D not certain. Trimming took off 8 bases at V and 11 bases at J, with 6 bases between the two ends. The length of the CDR3 is 8 residues. The germline V gene has CDR1 MDHEN and CDR2 SYDVKM. In DNA, the CDR3 is TGTGCCAGCGTAGCATACACCTTC. Amino acids: CASVAYTF.

CDR3: CASSFSQGERYYGYTF. The CDR3 nucleotides are TGTGCCAGCAGTTTCAGTCAGGGCGAGAGATACTATGGCTACACCTTC. The chain joins TRBV28 to TRBJ1-2; tentatively, D is TRBD1 (5 bases). The germline V gene encodes CDR1 MDHEN and CDR2 SYDVKM. V was pared by 3 bases and J by 3 bases, with 17 bases between. The CDR3 spans 16 residues.

The CDR3 region has the DNA TGCAGTGCTGGAACCCGGGACGAGCAGTACTTC. It yields the protein CSAGTRDEQYF. The chain recombines TRBV20-1 with TRBJ2-7; D is unclear. The CDR3 has 11 amino acids. The V gene lost 5 bases and the J gene lost 5 bases, with 10 bases spanning the gap. Germline CDR1 reads DFQATT; CDR2 reads SNEGSKA (reference sequence).

The chain has TRBV28 and TRBJ2-7; a weak D match, TRBD2 (6 bases). The CDR3 extends over 16 amino acids. Germline V gene data show CDR1 as MDHEN and CDR2 as SYDVKM. Trimming left V 4 bases short and J 1 base short, with 17 bases between. Written as DNA, the CDR3 is TGTGCCAGCAGTTCCCGGCAGGCGGGGCTTTCCTACGAGCAGTACTTC. It encodes CASSSRQAGLSYEQYF.

This rearrangement joins TRBV6-1 to TRBJ1-1, with 8 bases aligning to TRBD1. This CDR3 has 16 amino acids. The V and J ends lost 3 bases and 0 bases, in that order; junction bases with no gene match: 6. Germline-derived CDR1 and CDR2 are MNHNS and SASEGT. Here the CDR3 reads CASSDKGQAMNTEAFF. The CDR3 DNA sequence: TGTGCCAGCAGTGACAAGGGACAGGCAATGAACACTGAAGCTTTCTTT.

The chain joins TRBV7-2 to TRBJ2-2, with D maybe TRBD1 (6 bases). Trimming shortened V by 5 bases and J by 0 bases, and 10 bases separated the two germline ends. CDR3 length equals 15 residues. Germline values: CDR1 SGHTA, CDR2 FQGNSA. Here the CDR3 reads CASSRTDPNTGELFF. The CDR3 DNA is TGTGCCAGCAGCCGGACAGACCCGAACACCGGGGAGCTGTTTTTT.

The chain has TRBV5-1 and TRBJ2-3; 9 bases match TRBD2. There are 15 residues in the CDR3. V shed 4 bases, J shed 3 bases, and the junction held 6 bases outside the gene matches. Germline loops: CDR1 SGHRS, CDR2 YFSETQ. The CDR3 nucleotides read TGCGCCAGCAGCATTGCGGGGGGGATGACAGATACGCAGTATTTT. This codes for CASSIAGGMTDTQYF. Looking up the rest from reference TRBV5-1 and TRBJ2-3 gives the full variable domain: KAGVTQTPRYLIKTRGQQVTLSCSPISGHRSVSWYQQTPGQGLQFLFEYFSETQRNKGNFPGRFSGRQFSNSRSEMNVSTLELGDSALYLCASSIAGGMTDTQYFGPGTRLTVL.

The chain uses TRBV28 and TRBJ1-2; 11 bases are a match to TRBD1. CDR1 is MDHEN and CDR2 is SYDVKM in the germline V gene. After removal of 1 base from V and 4 bases from J, the junction contained 8 bases not matched to a gene. This CDR3 spans 17 amino acids. For the CDR3, the DNA is TGTGCCAGCAGTTTATTTCCGGGACAGGGGGACTCCTATGGCTACACCTTC. This codes for CASSLFPGQGDSYGYTF.

CDR3 DNA sequence: TGTGCCAGCAGTCAGTTCGTCATCACAGATACGCAGTATTTT. Residues: CASSQFVITDTQYF. The rearrangement joins TRBV27 to TRBJ2-3; the D is unclear. Germline values: CDR1 MNHEY, CDR2 SMNVEV (reference sequence). The ends were cut back, 5 bases at V and 2 bases at J, with 11 bases in the middle. The CDR3 runs 14 residues.

This clone was observed once. The chain joins TRBV2 to TRBJ1-1; possible D gene TRBD1, 5 bases. Germline V lookup: CDR1 SNHLY, CDR2 FYNNEI. V lost 6 bases, J lost 8 bases, and 16 bases lay in between. The CDR3 totals 13 residues. The CDR3 region is CASRPDSAPEAFF. The DNA of the CDR3 is TGTGCCAGCAGACCCGACAGCGCACCAGAAGCTTTCTTT.

The chain couples TRBV7-3 to TRBJ1-2; TRBD1 matches at 10 bases. This CDR3 has 13 residues. Germline values: CDR1 SGHTA, CDR2 FQGTGA. The V segment lost 7 bases and the J segment 6 bases; nucleotides outside the gene matches: 5. CDR3 in amino acids: CASTPTGGHGYTF. The CDR3, as DNA: TGTGCCAGCACTCCGACAGGGGGCCATGGCTACACCTTC.

The rearrangement uses TRBV13 and TRBJ2-2; 9 nucleotides match TRBD1. CDR1 and CDR2 from the germline V gene are PRHDT and FYEKMQ (reference sequence). The CDR3 sequence is 17 residues long. V shed 4 bases and J 6 bases; nucleotides not matched to a gene: 12. CDR3 coding DNA: TGTGCCAGCAGCTACCCCCACAGGGGGCTAGGATCCGGGGAGCTGTTTTTT. This codes for CASSYPHRGLGSGELFF.

CDR3 in DNA: TGCAGCGTTGAAGATTGGTCGCTTACTGTTTTTGTCGGCTACACCTTC. This codes for CSVEDWSLTVFVGYTF. The V and J genes are TRBV29-1 and TRBJ1-2; D is ambiguous. The CDR3 is 16 amino acids. Germline V gives CDR1 SQVTM, CDR2 ANQGSEA. The ends were cut back, 0 bases at V and 8 bases at J, with 22 bases in the middle.

The V gene is TRBV6-5, the J gene TRBJ1-4; the D gene is possibly TRBD1 (6 bases). V was clipped by 3 bases and J by 7 bases, with 12 bases between them. The CDR3 runs to 14 residues. Germline V lookup: CDR1 MNHEY, CDR2 SVGAGI. The CDR3 coding sequence is TGTGCCAGCAGTTATGGGGGGGCTGGTGAAAAACTGTTTTTT. Residues: CASSYGGAGEKLFF.

This clone came up once. The chain links TRBV4-1 to TRBJ2-3; TRBD2 might be the D (6 bases). V lost 1 base and J 0 bases, leaving 11 bases between the germline ends. This CDR3 spans 16 amino acids. Germline CDR1 reads MGHRA; CDR2 reads YSYEKL. The CDR3 DNA reads as TGCGCCAGCAGCCAAGCGGAGCGGGCCAGCACAGATACGCAGTATTTT. Translating it yields CASSQAERASTDTQYF.

The chain employs TRBV25-1 and TRBJ2-5; possibly TRBD1 for D (5 bases). The CDR3 runs 15 residues. Germline V gene data show CDR1 as MGHDK and CDR2 as SYGVNS. Trimming cost V 7 bases and J 4 bases, with 19 bases left between them. CDR3 nucleotides: TGTGCCAGCACCCCACTTCTCCAGGGAATAGAGACCCAGTACTTC. It encodes CASTPLLQGIETQYF.

J is TRBJ2-1 and V is TRBV7-9; D may be TRBD1 (5 bases). V lost 3 bases and J 5 bases, leaving 11 bases between the germline ends. Germline V gene lookup returns CDR1 SEHNR and CDR2 FQNEAQ (reference sequence). The CDR3 extends over 14 amino acids. The DNA for the CDR3 is TGTGCCAGCAGCTTGATTAGGGGCAACAATGAGCAGTTCTTC. It translates to CASSLIRGNNEQFF.

The chain combines TRBV10-2 with TRBJ1-1; a possible D gene is TRBD1 (6 bases). The CDR3 runs to 13 residues. The V gene lost 4 bases and the J gene lost 1 base, with 7 bases spanning the gap. Germline lookup yields CDR1 WSHSY and CDR2 SAAADI. As DNA, the CDR3 is TGCGCCAGCAGTGTACAGGGGAACACTGAAGCTTTCTTT. Its translation is CASSVQGNTEAFF.

The rearrangement joins TRBV5-4 to TRBJ2-3; TRBD1 is a possible D gene (6 bases). The CDR3 contains 15 residues. Trimming took off 4 bases at V and 4 bases at J, with 16 bases between the two ends. CDR1 SGHNT and CDR2 YYREEE come from the germline V gene (reference sequence). This chain's CDR3 is CASSPQGLRADTQYF. The DNA for the CDR3 is TGTGCCAGCAGCCCACAGGGATTGAGGGCAGATACGCAGTATTTT.

V gene TRBV9 combines with J gene TRBJ2-1; the D gene is possibly TRBD2 (7 bases). CDR1 and CDR2 from the germline V gene are SGDLS and YYNGEE. This CDR3 has 15 residues. Trimming took off 3 bases at V and 4 bases at J, with 14 bases between the two ends. CDR3 DNA sequence: TGTGCCAGCAGCGAAGGGGGAGGGATTTACAATGAGCAGTTCTTC. It translates to CASSEGGGIYNEQFF. The whole variable domain, filled in from reference TRBV9 and TRBJ2-1, reads DSGVTQTPKHLITATGQRVTLRCSPRSGDLSVYWYQQSLDQGLQFLIQYYNGEERAKGNILERFSAQQFPDLHSELNLSSLELGDSALYFCASSEGGGIYNEQFFGPGTRLTVL.

This chain uses TRBV10-3 with TRBJ2-7, with TRBD2 identical over 12 bases. Germline V gene sequence: CDR1 ENHRY, CDR2 SYGVKD. J gave up 0 bases and V 8 bases, and 11 bases lay outside the gene matches. This CDR3 spans 17 amino acids. The CDR3 region is CAIGTRTSGINSYEQYF. Written as DNA, the CDR3 is TGTGCCATCGGAACCCGGACTAGCGGGATAAACTCCTACGAGCAGTACTTC.

This chain uses TRBV27 with TRBJ2-7, with D perhaps matching TRBD2 (9 bases). Deletions cut 2 bases from V and 5 bases from J, with 28 bases between. The CDR3 consists of 19 residues. Germline V gives CDR1 MNHEY, CDR2 SMNVEV (reference sequence). The CDR3 DNA sequence: TGTGCCAGCAGTTTAAACAGGGGGGGACTAGCAGTAAGTGCCAACGAGCAGTACTTC. This translates into CASSLNRGGLAVSANEQYF.

The chain joins TRBV4-2 to TRBJ2-2, with D possibly TRBD1 on 6 matching bases. CDR3 length: 14 residues. Between the trimmed V and J ends, which lost 5 bases and 8 bases, there was a span of 15 bases. Germline-derived CDR1 and CDR2 are LGHNA and YNFKEQ. This CDR3 reads CASSLDRQSGELFF. CDR3 coding DNA: TGTGCCAGCAGCTTAGACAGGCAGAGTGGGGAGCTGTTTTTT.

The rearrangement links TRBV9 to TRBJ1-6, with D tentatively TRBD1 (5 bases). Germline loops: CDR1 SGDLS, CDR2 YYNGEE. V lost 0 bases to trimming and J lost 10 bases, with 11 bases between them. This CDR3 has 14 amino acids. This chain's CDR3 is CASSVGQGRSPLHF. The CDR3 coding sequence is TGTGCCAGCAGCGTAGGGCAGGGAAGGTCACCCCTCCACTTT.

The chain carries TRBV5-1 and TRBJ2-5; 12 bases are a match to TRBD2. Losses at the gene ends were 4 bases for V and 5 bases for J; bases not matched to a gene: 3. From germline, CDR1 is SGHRS and CDR2 YFSETQ. CDR3 length equals 14 residues. CDR3 amino acids: CASSRLAGEETQYF. CDR3 nucleotide sequence: TGCGCCAGCAGCCGACTAGCGGGAGAGGAGACCCAGTACTTC. Full variable domain (outside the CDR3, taken from reference TRBV5-1 and TRBJ2-5): KAGVTQTPRYLIKTRGQQVTLSCSPISGHRSVSWYQQTPGQGLQFLFEYFSETQRNKGNFPGRFSGRQFSNSRSEMNVSTLELGDSALYLCASSRLAGEETQYFGPGTRLLVL.